A selection of T cell receptor beta chains follows, all from one sample in a study of T-cell reconstitution after alpha-beta-depleted transplantation in children. TCRdb independently ran MiXCR on the PCR reads; one entry per CDR3 protein. The data contain almost 500,000 distinct CDR3 sequences, roughly a tenth of them singletons. The input for sequencing was PBMCs, taken before TCRalphabeta/CD19-depleted stem cell transplant. Source of these receptors: a child younger than 10 with inherited bone marrow failure, due to receive a stem cell transplant. The CDR3 runs from the conserved cysteine through the conserved F or W. The size of a clone is reported for some rows only, either as once, few or many, or as a class for expanded clones.

v_call	clone_size	cdr3_aa
TRBV5-1	.	CASRAGLAGNNEQFF
TRBV12-3/TRBV12-4	few	CASSRRLSEKNIQYF
TRBV3-1	many	CASSRARGKGTGELFF
TRBV5-1	many	CASSLISGAYGYTF
TRBV29-1	many	CSVGAGQNYEQYF
TRBV7-9	.	CASSIAGGFTDTDTQYF
TRBV3-1	many	CASSPRTSGAGEQFF
TRBV6-5	many	CASSVTRQTIYTF
TRBV6-4	many	CASSESIADEQFF
TRBV27	many	CASSPWTSGRAIDTQYF
TRBV20-1	many	CSATTVNTGELFF
TRBV11-2	many	CASSTPLAVAYNEQFF
TRBV4-2	many	CASSQDRLAGSYEQYF
TRBV4-1	many	CASSQVVPGTSGSRYYNEQFF
TRBV5-6	.	CASSDTPSRFSYEQYF
TRBV12-3/TRBV12-4	few	CASSNTGAYGYTF